This TCR beta chain was captured in a study of technical replicates of blood from a handful of donors. V was shortened by 4 bases and J by 1 base, with 8 bases between the two germline ends. The germline V gene encodes CDR1 SGHRS and CDR2 YFSETQ. There are 13 residues in the CDR3. Sequencing was performed with immunoSEQ multiplex PCR; in TCRdb, only in-frame clones are kept and a portion is missing. The repertoire holds 60,000 to 85,000 clones, with about 96% as singletons. V and J are TRBV5-1 and TRBJ1-1; D remains unclear. The clonotype comes from a human donor in good health. The specimen was T cells isolated from PBMCs. The CDR3 region has the DNA TGCGCCAGCAGCGCGGGCCAGAACACTGAAGCTTTCTTT. Translated: CASSAGQNTEAFF.